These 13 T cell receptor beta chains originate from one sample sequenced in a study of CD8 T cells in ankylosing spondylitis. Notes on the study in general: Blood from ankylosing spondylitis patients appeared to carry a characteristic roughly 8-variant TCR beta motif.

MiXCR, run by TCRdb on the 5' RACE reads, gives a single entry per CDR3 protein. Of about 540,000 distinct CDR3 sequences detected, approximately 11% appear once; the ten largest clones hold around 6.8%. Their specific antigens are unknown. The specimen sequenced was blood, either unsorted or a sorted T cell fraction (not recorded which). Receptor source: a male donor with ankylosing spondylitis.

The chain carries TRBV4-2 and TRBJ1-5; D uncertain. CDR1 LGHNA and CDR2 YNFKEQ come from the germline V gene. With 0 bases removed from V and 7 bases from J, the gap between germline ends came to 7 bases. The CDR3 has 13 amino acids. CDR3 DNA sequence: TGTGCCAGCAGCCAAGATTGGGAGCAGCCCCAGCATTTT. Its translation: CASSQDWEQPQHF.

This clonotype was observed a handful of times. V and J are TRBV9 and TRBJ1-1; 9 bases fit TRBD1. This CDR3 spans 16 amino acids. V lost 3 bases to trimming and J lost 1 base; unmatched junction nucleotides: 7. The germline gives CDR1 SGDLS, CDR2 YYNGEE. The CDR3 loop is CASSGNRGLGNTEAFF. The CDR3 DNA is TGTGCCAGCAGCGGAAACAGGGGGCTGGGGAACACTGAAGCTTTCTTT.

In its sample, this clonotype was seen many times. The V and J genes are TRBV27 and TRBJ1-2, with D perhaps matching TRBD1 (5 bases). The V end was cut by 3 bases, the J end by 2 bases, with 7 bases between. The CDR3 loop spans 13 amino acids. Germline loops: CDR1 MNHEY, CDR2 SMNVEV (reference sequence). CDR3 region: CASSFRGNYGYTF. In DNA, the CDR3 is TGTGCCAGCAGTTTCCGGGGCAACTATGGCTACACCTTC.

CDR3 sequence (DNA): TGCAGCGTTGAAGATAGGGCAGGGGTCGGCCTCCACTTT. Its translation: CSVEDRAGVGLHF. V gene TRBV29-1 combines with J gene TRBJ1-6, with TRBD1 as a possible D gene (6 bases). The germline V gene encodes CDR1 SQVTM and CDR2 ANQGSEA. The V gene lost 0 bases and the J gene lost 15 bases, with 15 bases spanning the gap. The CDR3 extends over 13 amino acids.

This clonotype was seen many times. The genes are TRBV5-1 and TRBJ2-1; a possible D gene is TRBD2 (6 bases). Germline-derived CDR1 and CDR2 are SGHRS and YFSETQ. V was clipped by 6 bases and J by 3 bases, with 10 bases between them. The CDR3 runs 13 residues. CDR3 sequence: CASIPGDYNEQFF. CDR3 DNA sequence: TGCGCCAGCATCCCGGGGGACTACAATGAGCAGTTCTTC.

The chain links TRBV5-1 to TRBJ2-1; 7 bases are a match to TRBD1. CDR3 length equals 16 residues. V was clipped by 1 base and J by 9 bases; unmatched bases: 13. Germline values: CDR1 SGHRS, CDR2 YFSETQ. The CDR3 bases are TGCGCCAGCAGCTTGACAGGGGATATCTCTGGGGGTGAGCAGTTCTTC. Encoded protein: CASSLTGDISGGEQFF.

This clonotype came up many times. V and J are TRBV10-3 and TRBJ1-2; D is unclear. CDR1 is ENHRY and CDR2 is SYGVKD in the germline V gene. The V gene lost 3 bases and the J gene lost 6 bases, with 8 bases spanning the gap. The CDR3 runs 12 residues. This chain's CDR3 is CAISENLDGYTF. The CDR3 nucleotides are TGTGCCATCAGTGAAAATTTGGATGGCTACACCTTC.

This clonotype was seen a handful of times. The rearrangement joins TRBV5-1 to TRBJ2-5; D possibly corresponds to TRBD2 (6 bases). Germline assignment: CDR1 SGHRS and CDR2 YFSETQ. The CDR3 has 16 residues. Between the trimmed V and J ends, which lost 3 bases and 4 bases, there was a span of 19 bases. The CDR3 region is CASSYRPGALGETQYF. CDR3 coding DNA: TGCGCCAGCAGCTATAGACCGGGAGCCCTTGGAGAGACCCAGTACTTC.

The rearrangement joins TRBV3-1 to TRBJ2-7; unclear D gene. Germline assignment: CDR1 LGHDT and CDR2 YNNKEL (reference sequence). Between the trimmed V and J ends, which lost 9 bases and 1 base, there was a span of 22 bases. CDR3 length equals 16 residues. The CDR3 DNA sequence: TGTGCCAGTCCTCGCCCCCCAGTTCAGCCTTCCTACGAGCAGTACTTC. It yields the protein CASPRPPVQPSYEQYF.

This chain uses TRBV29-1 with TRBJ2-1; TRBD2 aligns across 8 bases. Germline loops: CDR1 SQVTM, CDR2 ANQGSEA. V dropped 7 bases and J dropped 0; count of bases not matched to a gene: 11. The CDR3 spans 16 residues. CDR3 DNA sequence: TGCAGCGGAGCCGGGGGAGCGGGAGCCTCCTACAATGAGCAGTTCTTC. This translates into CSGAGGAGASYNEQFF.

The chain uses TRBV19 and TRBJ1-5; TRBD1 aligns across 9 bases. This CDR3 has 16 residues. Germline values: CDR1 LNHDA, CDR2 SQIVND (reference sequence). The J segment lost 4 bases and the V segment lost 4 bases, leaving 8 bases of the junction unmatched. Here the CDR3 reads CASSNPGQGGNQPQHF. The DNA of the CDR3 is TGTGCCAGTAGTAATCCGGGACAGGGTGGTAATCAGCCCCAGCATTTT.

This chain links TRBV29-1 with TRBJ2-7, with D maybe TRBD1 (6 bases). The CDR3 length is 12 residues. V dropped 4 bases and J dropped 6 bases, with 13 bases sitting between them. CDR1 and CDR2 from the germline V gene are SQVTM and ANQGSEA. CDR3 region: CSVAGQWSEQYF. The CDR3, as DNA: TGCAGCGTTGCCGGACAGTGGAGCGAGCAGTACTTC.

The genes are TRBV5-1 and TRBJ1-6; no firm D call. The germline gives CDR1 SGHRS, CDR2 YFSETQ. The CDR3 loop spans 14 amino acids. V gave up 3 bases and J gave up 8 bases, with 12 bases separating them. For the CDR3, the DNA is TGCGCCAGCAGCTCCTCGGCAGGTGATTCACCCCTCCACTTT. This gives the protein CASSSSAGDSPLHF.